Below are 11 T cell receptor beta chains sequenced from a single sample in a study of Ad26.COV2.S vaccination and SARS-CoV-2 variants. Clones were sequenced by immunoSEQ multiplex PCR, and TCRdb holds only the in-frame ones, with some missing. The repertoire consists of just under 250,000 clones, with approximately 90% occurring once and the leading ten covering roughly 10%. As for treatment: roughly 20 received Ad26.COV2.S at low or high dose, single or two shots; 5 received placebo; per-sample allocation not given. Samples analyzed were those drawn on day 63 after the first vaccine or placebo injection. This specimen was peripheral blood, taken in a trial of Ad26.COV2.S vaccine versus placebo. The receptors stem from a person between 18 and 60 years old who received the Ad26.COV2.S COVID-19 vaccine or a placebo.

This clone was detected only once. The J gene is TRBJ2-3, the V gene TRBV4-3; no clear D. The CDR3 is 15 residues long. Deletions cut 0 bases from V and 2 bases from J, with 9 bases between. Germline V gives CDR1 LGHNA, CDR2 YSLEER. The CDR3 sequence: CASSQEVMATDTQYF. Written as DNA, the CDR3 is TGCGCCAGCAGCCAAGAGGTCATGGCCACAGATACGCAGTATTTT.

The chain has TRBV28 and TRBJ2-1; tentative D call: TRBD2 (6 bases). The CDR3 has 17 amino acids. Trimming cost V 1 base and J 8 bases, with 21 bases left between them. Germline loops: CDR1 MDHEN, CDR2 SYDVKM. DNA of the CDR3: TGTGCCAGCAGTTTATTTAGGGAGCGGGCTAGCATCGATGAGCAGTTCTTC. Translated, it gives CASSLFRERASIDEQFF.

The CDR3 DNA sequence: TGTGCCAGCAGGGTTTTAGCGGGAGGGCGGGAGACCCAGTACTTC. This gives the protein CASRVLAGGRETQYF. V gene TRBV7-2 combines with J gene TRBJ2-5; TRBD2 matches 11 bases. Trimming removed 6 bases from V and 5 bases from J; junction bases left unmatched: 8. Germline lookup yields CDR1 SGHTA and CDR2 FQGNSA. The CDR3 length is 15 residues.

The rearrangement links TRBV29-1 to TRBJ2-3, with D unclear. Germline values: CDR1 SQVTM, CDR2 ANQGSEA. There are 11 residues in the CDR3. V was trimmed by 6 bases and J by 5 bases, leaving 9 bases between them. The CDR3 is CSVLGGDTQYF. The CDR3 DNA sequence: TGCAGCGTCCTCGGCGGAGATACGCAGTATTTT.

The J gene is TRBJ2-3, the V gene TRBV19; 8 nucleotides agree with TRBD2. V lost 10 bases, J lost 6 bases, and 6 bases stayed unmatched. The CDR3 loop spans 12 amino acids. The V gene's germline CDR1 is LNHDA and CDR2 SQIVND (reference sequence). CDR3 in amino acids: CATSGPGDTQYF. The CDR3 bases are TGTGCCACTAGCGGGCCTGGGGATACGCAGTATTTT. Based on the CDR3 plus reference TRBV19 and TRBJ2-3, the full variable domain is DGGITQSPKYLFRKEGQNVTLSCEQNLNHDAMYWYRQDPGQGLRLIYYSQIVNDFQKGDIAEGYSVSREKKESFPLTVTSAQKNPTAFYLCATSGPGDTQYFGPGTRLTVL.

The chain recombines TRBV7-9 with TRBJ2-5; D may be TRBD1 (5 bases). Trimming cost V 5 bases and J 4 bases, with 14 bases left between them. This CDR3 has 14 residues. The germline V gene has CDR1 SEHNR and CDR2 FQNEAQ (reference sequence). The CDR3 DNA is TGTGCCAGCAGCCTCCCAGACAGACGAGAGACCCAGTACTTC. This encodes CASSLPDRRETQYF.

The V gene is TRBV6-5, the J gene TRBJ2-2; maybe TRBD1 (5 bases). Trimming stripped 8 bases from V and 5 bases from J, with 9 bases between. Germline V gene lookup returns CDR1 MNHEY and CDR2 SVGAGI. CDR3 size: 12 residues. The CDR3 loop is CASSRTTGELFF. CDR3 in DNA: TGTGCCAGCTCCCGGACAACCGGGGAGCTGTTTTTT.

This chain uses TRBV19 with TRBJ1-1, with unresolved D. V lost 8 bases, J lost 5 bases, and 12 bases lay in between. There are 12 residues in the CDR3. Germline V gene lookup returns CDR1 LNHDA and CDR2 SQIVND (reference sequence). The CDR3: CASGREGTEAFF. As DNA, the CDR3 is TGTGCCAGTGGTAGAGAGGGTACTGAAGCTTTCTTT.

V and J are TRBV25-1 and TRBJ1-5; no reliable D call. This CDR3 contains 14 residues. The ends were cut back, 4 bases at V and 0 bases at J, with 7 bases in the middle. In germline, CDR1 is MGHDK, CDR2 SYGVNS. DNA for the CDR3: TGTGCCAGCAGTGGAAAGTATAGCAATCAGCCCCAGCATTTT. Its translation is CASSGKYSNQPQHF.

The rearrangement links TRBV10-1 to TRBJ2-3, with 7 bases identical to TRBD1. V lost 7 bases, J lost 1 base, and 14 bases stayed unmatched. The CDR3 runs to 17 residues. From germline, CDR1 is WNHNN and CDR2 SYGVQD (reference sequence). CDR3 loop: CASIPPDDRVGTDTQYF. The CDR3 DNA reads TGCGCCAGCATCCCCCCCGACGACAGGGTTGGCACAGATACGCAGTATTTT.

CDR3 DNA sequence: TGTGCCAGCAGCTTAAGCGGTCCCCGGGGTTACAATGAGCAGTTCTTC. This translates into CASSLSGPRGYNEQFF. The V gene is TRBV7-3, the J gene TRBJ2-1; D possibly corresponds to TRBD2 (5 bases). CDR3 length: 16 amino acids. Trimming took 1 base from V and 4 from J, leaving 14 bases between them. The germline CDR1 and CDR2 sequences are SGHTA and FQGTGA.